This TCR beta chain was recovered during a study of OX40 agonist ivuxolimab in advanced cancers. The wider study: Ivuxolimab was delivered to patients intravenously every 2 weeks at doses spanning 0.01 to 10 mg/kg.

Generated by immunoSEQ multiplex PCR, the TCRdb table keeps only in-frame clones and is missing some. This table holds 20,000 or so clones, nearly 85% found once. Remarks on this clone: What it binds is unknown.

Whole-study findings and limits: Clonal expansion in partial responders at 0.1-3.0 mg/kg ranked among the lowest.

The germline V gene has CDR1 LNHDA and CDR2 SQIVND (reference sequence). The CDR3 is 15 residues long. V dropped 5 bases and J dropped 0 bases, with 11 bases sitting between them. The chain uses TRBV19 and TRBJ1-5; D remains ambiguous. This clonotype was sampled from an adult with an advanced solid tumor such as melanoma, head and neck, liver or kidney cancer. Sample: CD4+ or CD8+ T cells sorted from blood, taken in a trial of the OX40 agonist ivuxolimab. In DNA form, the CDR3 reads TGTGCCAGTAGTCCCCAACGGGATAGCAATCAGCCCCAGCATTTT. It yields the protein CASSPQRDSNQPQHF.